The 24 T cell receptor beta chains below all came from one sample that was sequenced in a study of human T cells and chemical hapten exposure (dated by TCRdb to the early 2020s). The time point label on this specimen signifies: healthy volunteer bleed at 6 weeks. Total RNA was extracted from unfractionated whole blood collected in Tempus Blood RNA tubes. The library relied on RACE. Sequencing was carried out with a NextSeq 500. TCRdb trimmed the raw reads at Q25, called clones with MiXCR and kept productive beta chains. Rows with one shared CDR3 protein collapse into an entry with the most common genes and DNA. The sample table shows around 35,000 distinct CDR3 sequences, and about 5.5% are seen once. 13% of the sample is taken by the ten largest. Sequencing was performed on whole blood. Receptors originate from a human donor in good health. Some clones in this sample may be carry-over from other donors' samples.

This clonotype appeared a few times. In DNA, the CDR3 is TGTGCCAGCAGCCCCACAGCGGGGGGACTATACGAGCAGTACTTC. Its translation is CASSPTAGGLYEQYF. This rearrangement joins TRBV3-1 to TRBJ2-7, with 9 bases identical to TRBD2. V dropped 4 bases and J dropped 4; count of bases not matched to a gene: 8. This CDR3 is built from 15 residues. The germline CDR1 and CDR2 sequences are LGHDT and YNNKEL (reference sequence).

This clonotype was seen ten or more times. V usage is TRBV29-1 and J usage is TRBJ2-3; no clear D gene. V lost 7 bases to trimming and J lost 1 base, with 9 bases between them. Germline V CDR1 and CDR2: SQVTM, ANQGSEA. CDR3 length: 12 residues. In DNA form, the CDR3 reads TGCAGCGAGAGGAGTGGCACAGATACGCAGTATTTT. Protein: CSERSGTDTQYF.

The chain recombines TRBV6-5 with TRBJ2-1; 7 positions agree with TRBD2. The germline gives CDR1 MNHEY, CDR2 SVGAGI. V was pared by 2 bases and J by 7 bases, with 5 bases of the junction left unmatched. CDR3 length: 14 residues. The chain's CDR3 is CASSYPGGRNEQFF. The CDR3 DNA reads TGTGCCAGCAGTTACCCGGGCGGGAGAAATGAGCAGTTCTTC.

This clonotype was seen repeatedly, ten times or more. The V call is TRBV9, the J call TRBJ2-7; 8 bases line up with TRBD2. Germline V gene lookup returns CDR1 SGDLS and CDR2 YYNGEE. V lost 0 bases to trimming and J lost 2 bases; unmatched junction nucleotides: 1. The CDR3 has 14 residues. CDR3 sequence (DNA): TGTGCCAGCAGCGTAGCGGGAGGGCCCTACGAGCAGTACTTC. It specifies CASSVAGGPYEQYF.

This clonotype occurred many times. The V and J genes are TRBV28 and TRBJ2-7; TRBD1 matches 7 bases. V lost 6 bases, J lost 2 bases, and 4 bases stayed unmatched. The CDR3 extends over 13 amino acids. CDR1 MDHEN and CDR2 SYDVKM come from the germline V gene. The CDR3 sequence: CASSMGQPYEQYF. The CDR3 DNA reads TGTGCCAGCAGCATGGGACAGCCCTACGAGCAGTACTTC.

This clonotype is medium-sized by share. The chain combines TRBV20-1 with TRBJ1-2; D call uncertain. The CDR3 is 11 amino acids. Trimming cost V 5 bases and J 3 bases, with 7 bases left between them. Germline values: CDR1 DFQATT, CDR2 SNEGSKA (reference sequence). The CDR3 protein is CSASEDYGYTF. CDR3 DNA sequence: TGCAGTGCTTCGGAGGACTATGGCTACACCTTC.

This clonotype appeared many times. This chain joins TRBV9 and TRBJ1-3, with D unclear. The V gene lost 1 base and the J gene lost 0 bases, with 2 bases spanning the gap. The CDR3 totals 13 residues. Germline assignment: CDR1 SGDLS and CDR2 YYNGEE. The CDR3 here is CASSVLSGNTIYF. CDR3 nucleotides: TGTGCCAGCAGCGTACTCTCTGGAAACACCATATATTTT.

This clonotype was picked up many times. This CDR3 reads CASSEARHEQYF. The CDR3 nucleotides read TGTGCCAGCAGTGAAGCGCGCCACGAGCAGTACTTC. This chain links TRBV2 with TRBJ2-7; D unclear. From germline, CDR1 is SNHLY and CDR2 FYNNEI. The CDR3 length is 12 residues. Trimming took off 0 bases at V and 5 bases at J, with 5 bases between the two ends.

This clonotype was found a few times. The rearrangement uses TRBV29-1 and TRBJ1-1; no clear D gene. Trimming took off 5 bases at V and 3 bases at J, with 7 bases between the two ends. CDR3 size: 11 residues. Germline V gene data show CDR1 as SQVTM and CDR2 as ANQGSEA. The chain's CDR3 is CSVKCDTEAFF. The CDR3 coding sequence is TGCAGCGTTAAGTGTGACACTGAAGCTTTCTTT.

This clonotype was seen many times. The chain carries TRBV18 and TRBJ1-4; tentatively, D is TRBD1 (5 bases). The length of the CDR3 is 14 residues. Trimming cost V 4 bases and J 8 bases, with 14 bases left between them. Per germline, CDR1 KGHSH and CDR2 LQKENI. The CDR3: CASSRPGPREKLFF. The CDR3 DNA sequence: TGTGCCAGCTCACGCCCGGGGCCTAGGGAAAAACTGTTTTTT.

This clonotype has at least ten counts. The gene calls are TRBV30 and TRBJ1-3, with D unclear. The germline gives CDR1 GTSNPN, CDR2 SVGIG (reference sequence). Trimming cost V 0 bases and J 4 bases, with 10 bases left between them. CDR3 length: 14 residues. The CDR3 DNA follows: TGTGCCTGGAGTGTGGATCCTGGGGGAAACACCATATATTTT. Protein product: CAWSVDPGGNTIYF.

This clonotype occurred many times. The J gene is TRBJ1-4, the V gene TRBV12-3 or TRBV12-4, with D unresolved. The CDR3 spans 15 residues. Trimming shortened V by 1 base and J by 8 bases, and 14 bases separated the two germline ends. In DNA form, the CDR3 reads TGTGCCAGCAGTTTAGGCTCCGCCGAAGGGGAAAAACTGTTTTTT. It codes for CASSLGSAEGEKLFF.

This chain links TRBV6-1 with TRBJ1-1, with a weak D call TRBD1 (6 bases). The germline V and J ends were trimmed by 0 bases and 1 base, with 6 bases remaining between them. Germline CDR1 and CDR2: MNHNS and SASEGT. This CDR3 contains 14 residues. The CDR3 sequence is CASSEAGQNTEAFF. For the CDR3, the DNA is TGTGCCAGCAGTGAAGCGGGACAGAACACTGAAGCTTTCTTT.

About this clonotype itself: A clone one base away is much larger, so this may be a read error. The DNA for the CDR3 is TGTGCCAGCAGCTTGGGCGGGGATTCACCCCTCCTCTTT. Translation: CASSLGGDSPLLF. The chain links TRBV5-6 to TRBJ1-6; no clear D gene. CDR3 length equals 13 residues. CDR1 and CDR2 (germline): SGHDT, YYEEEE. Looking up the rest from reference TRBV5-6 and TRBJ1-6 gives the full variable domain: DAGVTQSPTHLIKTRGQQVTLRCSPKSGHDTVSWYQQALGQGPQFIFQYYEEEERQRGNFPDRFSGHQFPNYSSELNVNALLLGDSALYLCASSLGGDSPLLFGNGTRLTVT.

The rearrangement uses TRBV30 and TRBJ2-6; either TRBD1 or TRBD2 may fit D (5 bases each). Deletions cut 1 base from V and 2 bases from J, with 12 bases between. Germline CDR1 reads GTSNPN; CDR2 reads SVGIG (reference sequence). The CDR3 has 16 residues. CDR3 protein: CAWSGGEGTGANVLTF. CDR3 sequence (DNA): TGTGCCTGGAGTGGAGGGGAAGGAACTGGGGCCAACGTCCTGACTTTC.

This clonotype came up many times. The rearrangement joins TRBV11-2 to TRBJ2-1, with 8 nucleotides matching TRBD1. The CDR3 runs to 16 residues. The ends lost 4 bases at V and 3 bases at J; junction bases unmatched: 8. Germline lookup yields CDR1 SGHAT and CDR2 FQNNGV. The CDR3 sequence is CASSSTTRGRYNEQFF. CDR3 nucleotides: TGTGCCAGCAGCTCAACTACCAGGGGGCGCTACAATGAGCAGTTCTTC.

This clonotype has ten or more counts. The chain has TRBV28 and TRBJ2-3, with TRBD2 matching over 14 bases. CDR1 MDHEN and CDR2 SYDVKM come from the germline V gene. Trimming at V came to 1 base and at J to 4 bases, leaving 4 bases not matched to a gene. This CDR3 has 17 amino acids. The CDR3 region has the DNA TGTGCCAGCAGTTTATACCGGGGACTAGCGGGAGCAGATACGCAGTATTTT. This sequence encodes CASSLYRGLAGADTQYF. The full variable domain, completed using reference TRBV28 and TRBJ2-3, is DVKVTQSSRYLVKRTGEKVFLECVQDMDHENMFWYRQDPGLGLRLIYFSYDVKMKEKGDIPEGYSVSREKKERFSLILESASTNQTSMYLCASSLYRGLAGADTQYFGPGTRLTVL.

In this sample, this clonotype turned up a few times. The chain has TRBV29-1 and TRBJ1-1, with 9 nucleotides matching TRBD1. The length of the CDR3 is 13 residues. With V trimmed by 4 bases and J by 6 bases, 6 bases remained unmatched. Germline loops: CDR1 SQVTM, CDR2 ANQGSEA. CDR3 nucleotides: TGCAGCGTTGCTACAGGGGGCGCTTCTGAAGCTTTCTTT. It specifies CSVATGGASEAFF.

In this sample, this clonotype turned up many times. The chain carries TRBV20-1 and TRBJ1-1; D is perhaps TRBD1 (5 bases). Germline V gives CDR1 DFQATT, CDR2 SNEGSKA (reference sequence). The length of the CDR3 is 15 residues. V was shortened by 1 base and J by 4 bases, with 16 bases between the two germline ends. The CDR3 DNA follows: TGCAGTGCTAGAGGGGGCGAGGAAATAGGCACTGAAGCTTTCTTT. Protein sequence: CSARGGEEIGTEAFF.

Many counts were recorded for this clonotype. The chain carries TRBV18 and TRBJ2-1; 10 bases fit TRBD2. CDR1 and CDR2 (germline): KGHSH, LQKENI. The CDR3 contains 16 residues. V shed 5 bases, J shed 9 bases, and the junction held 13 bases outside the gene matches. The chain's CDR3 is CASSSRAGGPASEQFF. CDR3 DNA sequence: TGTGCCAGCTCATCACGAGCGGGAGGGCCGGCCTCTGAGCAGTTCTTC.

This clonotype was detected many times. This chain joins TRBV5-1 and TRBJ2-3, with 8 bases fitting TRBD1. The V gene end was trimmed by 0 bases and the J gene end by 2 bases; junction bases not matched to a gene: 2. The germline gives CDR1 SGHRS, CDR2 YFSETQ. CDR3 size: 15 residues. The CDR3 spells CASSLGQGNTDTQYF. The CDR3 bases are TGCGCCAGCAGCTTGGGACAGGGGAACACAGATACGCAGTATTTT.

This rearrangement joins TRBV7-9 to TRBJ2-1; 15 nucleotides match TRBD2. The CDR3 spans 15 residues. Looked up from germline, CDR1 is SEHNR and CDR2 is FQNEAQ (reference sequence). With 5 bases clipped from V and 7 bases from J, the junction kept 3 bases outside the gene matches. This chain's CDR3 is CASSPGLAGGNEQFF. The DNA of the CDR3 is TGTGCCAGCAGCCCGGGACTAGCGGGAGGAAATGAGCAGTTCTTC.

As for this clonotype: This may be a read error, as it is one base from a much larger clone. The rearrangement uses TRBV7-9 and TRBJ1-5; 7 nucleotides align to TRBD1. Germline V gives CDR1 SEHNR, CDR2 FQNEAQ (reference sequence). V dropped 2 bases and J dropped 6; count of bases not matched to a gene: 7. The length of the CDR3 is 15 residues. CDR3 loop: CASSLQGGGGQPQHF. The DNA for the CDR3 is TGTGCCAGCAGCTTACAAGGGGGCGGAGGTCAGCCCCAGCATTTT.

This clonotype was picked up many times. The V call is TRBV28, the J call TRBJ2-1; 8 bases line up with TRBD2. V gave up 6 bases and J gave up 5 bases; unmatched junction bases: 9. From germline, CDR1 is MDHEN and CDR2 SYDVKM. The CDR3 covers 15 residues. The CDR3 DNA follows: TGTGCCAGCAGATCCGCCGGGGGGGTCGACAATGAGCAGTTCTTC. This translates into CASRSAGGVDNEQFF.